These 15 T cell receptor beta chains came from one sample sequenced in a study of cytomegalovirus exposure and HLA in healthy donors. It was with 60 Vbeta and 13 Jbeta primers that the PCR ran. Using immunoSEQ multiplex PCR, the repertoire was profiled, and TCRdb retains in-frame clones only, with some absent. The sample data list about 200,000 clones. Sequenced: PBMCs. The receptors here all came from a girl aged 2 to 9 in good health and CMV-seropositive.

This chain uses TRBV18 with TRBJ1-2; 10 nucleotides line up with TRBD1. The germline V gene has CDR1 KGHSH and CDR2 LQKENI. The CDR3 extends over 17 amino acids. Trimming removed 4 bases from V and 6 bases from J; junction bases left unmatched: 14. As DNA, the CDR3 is TGTGCCAGCTCACTAGGTGCCGCGGCCGGGACAGGGGATGGCTACACCTTC. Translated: CASSLGAAAGTGDGYTF.

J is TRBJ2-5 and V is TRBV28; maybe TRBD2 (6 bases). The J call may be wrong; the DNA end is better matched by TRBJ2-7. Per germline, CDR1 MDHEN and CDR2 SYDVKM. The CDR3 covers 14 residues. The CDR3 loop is CASSLEGLNHEQYF. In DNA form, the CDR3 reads TGTGCCAGCAGTTTGGAAGGACTAAACCACGAGCAGTACTTC.

CDR3 region: CASSVGLTEKLFF. CDR3 in DNA: TGTGCCAGCAGTGTTGGGCTCACTGAAAAACTGTTTTTT. The chain links TRBV2 to TRBJ1-4; no reliable D call. V was cut by 4 bases and J by 7 bases, with 10 bases left in between. Per the germline V gene, CDR1 is SNHLY and CDR2 is FYNNEI. CDR3 size: 13 residues.

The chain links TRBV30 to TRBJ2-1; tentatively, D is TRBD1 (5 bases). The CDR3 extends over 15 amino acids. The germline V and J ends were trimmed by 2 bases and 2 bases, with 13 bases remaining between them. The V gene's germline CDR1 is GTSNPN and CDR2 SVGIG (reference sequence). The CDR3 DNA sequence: TGTGCCTGGAGTAAGGGGCTAGACACCTACAATGAGCAGTTCTTC. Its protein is CAWSKGLDTYNEQFF.

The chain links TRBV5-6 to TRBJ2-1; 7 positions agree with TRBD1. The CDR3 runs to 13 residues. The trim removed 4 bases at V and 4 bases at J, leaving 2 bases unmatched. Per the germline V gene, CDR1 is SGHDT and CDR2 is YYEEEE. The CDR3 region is CASSPTGYNEQFF. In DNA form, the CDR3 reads TGTGCCAGCAGCCCGACAGGGTACAATGAGCAGTTCTTC.

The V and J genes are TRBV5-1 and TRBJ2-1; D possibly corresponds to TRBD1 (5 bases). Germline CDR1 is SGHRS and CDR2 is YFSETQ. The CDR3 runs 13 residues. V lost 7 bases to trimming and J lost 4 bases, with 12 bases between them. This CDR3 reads CASAAQEYNEQFF. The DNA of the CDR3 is TGCGCCAGCGCGGCACAGGAGTACAATGAGCAGTTCTTC.

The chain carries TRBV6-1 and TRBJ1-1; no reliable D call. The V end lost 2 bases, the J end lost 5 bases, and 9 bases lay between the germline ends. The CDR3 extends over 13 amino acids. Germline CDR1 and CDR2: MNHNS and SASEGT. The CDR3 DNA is TGTGCCAGCAGTGAAAGGCAGCGGACTGAAGCTTTCTTT. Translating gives CASSERQRTEAFF.

CDR3 DNA sequence: TGTGCCAGCAGTTTCCAGACAGGGGCTAGCTCCTACGAGCAGTACTTC. The encoded protein is CASSFQTGASSYEQYF. The rearrangement uses TRBV27 and TRBJ2-7; 8 nucleotides agree with TRBD1. The CDR3 runs to 16 residues. Losses at the gene ends were 3 bases for V and 0 bases for J; bases not matched to a gene: 7. Germline assignment: CDR1 MNHEY and CDR2 SMNVEV (reference sequence).

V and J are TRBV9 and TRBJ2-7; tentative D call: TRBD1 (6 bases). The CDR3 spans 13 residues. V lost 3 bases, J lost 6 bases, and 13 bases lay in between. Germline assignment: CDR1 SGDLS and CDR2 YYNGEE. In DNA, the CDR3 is TGTGCCAGCAGCGCATTTATAGGGGGCGAGCAGTACTTC. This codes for CASSAFIGGEQYF.

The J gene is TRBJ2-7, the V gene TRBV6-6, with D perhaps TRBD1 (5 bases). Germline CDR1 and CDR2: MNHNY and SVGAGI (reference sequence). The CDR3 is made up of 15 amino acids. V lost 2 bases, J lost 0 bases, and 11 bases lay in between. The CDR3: CASSYARGSSYEQYF. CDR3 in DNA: TGTGCCAGCAGTTACGCAAGGGGCAGCTCCTACGAGCAGTACTTC.

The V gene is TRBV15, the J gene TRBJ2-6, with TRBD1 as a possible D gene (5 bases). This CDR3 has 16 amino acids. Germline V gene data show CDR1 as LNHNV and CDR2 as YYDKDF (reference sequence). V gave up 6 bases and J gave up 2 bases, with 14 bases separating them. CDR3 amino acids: CATSQGLLTGANVLTF. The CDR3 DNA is TGTGCCACCAGTCAGGGCCTTTTAACTGGGGCCAACGTCCTGACTTTC. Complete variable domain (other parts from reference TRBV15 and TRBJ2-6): DAMVIQNPRYQVTQFGKPVTLSCSQTLNHNVMYWYQQKSSQAPKLLFHYYDKDFNNEADTPDNFQSRRPNTSFCFLDIRSPGLGDTAMYLCATSQGLLTGANVLTFGAGSRLTVL.

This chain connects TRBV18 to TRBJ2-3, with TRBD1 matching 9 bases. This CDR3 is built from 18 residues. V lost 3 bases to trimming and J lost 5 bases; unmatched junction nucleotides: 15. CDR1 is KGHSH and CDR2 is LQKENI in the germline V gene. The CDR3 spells CASSPPNAGTGKGDTQYF. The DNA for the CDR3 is TGTGCCAGCTCACCCCCGAACGCCGGGACAGGGAAGGGAGATACGCAGTATTTT.

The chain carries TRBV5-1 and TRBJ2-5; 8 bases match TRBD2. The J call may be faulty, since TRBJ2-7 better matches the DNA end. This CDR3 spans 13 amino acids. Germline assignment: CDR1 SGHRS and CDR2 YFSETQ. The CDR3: CASSSGGGAEQYF. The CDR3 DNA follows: TGCGCCAGCAGCTCGGGGGGGGGAGCCGAGCAGTACTTC.

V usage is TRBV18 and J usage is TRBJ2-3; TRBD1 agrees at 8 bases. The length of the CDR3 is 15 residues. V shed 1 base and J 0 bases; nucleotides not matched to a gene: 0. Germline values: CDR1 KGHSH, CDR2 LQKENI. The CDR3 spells CASSPRTGSTDTQYF. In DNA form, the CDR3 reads TGTGCCAGCTCACCACGGACAGGGAGCACAGATACGCAGTATTTT.

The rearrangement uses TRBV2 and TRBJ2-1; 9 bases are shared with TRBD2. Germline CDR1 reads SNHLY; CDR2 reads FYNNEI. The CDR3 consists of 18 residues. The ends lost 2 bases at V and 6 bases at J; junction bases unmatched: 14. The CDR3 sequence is CASSERRSASGAGNEQFF. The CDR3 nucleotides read TGTGCCAGCAGTGAACGACGGTCGGCTAGCGGGGCCGGCAATGAGCAGTTCTTC. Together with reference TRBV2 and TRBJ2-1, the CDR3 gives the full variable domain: EPEVTQTPSHQVTQMGQEVILRCVPISNHLYFYWYRQILGQKVEFLVSFYNNEISEKSEIFDDQFSVERPDGSNFTLKIRSTKLEDSAMYFCASSERRSASGAGNEQFFGPGTRLTVL.